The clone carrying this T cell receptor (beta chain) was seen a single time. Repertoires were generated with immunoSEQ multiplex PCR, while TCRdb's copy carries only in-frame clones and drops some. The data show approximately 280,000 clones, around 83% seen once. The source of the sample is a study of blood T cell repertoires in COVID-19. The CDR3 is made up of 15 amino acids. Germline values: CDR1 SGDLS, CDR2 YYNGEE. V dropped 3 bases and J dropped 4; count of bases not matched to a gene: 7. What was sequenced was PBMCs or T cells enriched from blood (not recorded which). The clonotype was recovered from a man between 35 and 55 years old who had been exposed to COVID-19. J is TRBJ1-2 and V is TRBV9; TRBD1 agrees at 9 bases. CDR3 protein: CASSAPTGGSYGYTF. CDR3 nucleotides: TGTGCCAGCAGCGCACCAACAGGGGGCAGCTATGGCTACACCTTC.